These 5 T cell receptor beta chains were all obtained from the same sample, sequenced in a study of OX40 agonist ivuxolimab in advanced cancers. Here immunoSEQ multiplex PCR was the method, and the copy in TCRdb shows in-frame clones only, minus some. The data contain roughly 70,000 clones, less than 90% of them seen just once; the ten biggest clones take up less than 2.5%. Here the sequenced sample was CD4+ or CD8+ T cells sorted from blood, taken in a trial of the OX40 agonist ivuxolimab. Every receptor here comes from an adult with an advanced solid tumor such as melanoma, head and neck, liver or kidney cancer.

The CDR3 sequence is CASSFPGQGSSQPQHF. The CDR3 bases are TGTGCCAGCAGTTTCCCGGGACAGGGTAGTTCTCAGCCCCAGCATTTT. The J gene is TRBJ1-5, the V gene TRBV28; 9 positions agree with TRBD1. V gave up 3 bases and J gave up 6 bases; unmatched junction bases: 9. Germline CDR1 reads MDHEN; CDR2 reads SYDVKM. The CDR3 sequence is 16 residues long.

V and J are TRBV18 and TRBJ2-3; D uncertain. The germline gives CDR1 KGHSH, CDR2 LQKENI. Deletions cut 3 bases from V and 0 bases from J, with 13 bases between. The CDR3 has 16 residues. This CDR3 reads CASSPRKGVSTDTQYF. In nucleotides, the CDR3 is TGTGCCAGCTCACCGAGAAAGGGTGTTAGCACAGATACGCAGTATTTT.

V is TRBV5-1 and J is TRBJ2-6; D possibly matches TRBD1 or TRBD2 (5 bases each). The germline CDR1 and CDR2 sequences are SGHRS and YFSETQ. Trimming pared 3 bases from V and 2 bases from J, leaving 15 bases between. The CDR3 has 17 amino acids. This CDR3 reads CASSWGFQGTGANVLTF. Written as DNA, the CDR3 is TGCGCCAGCAGCTGGGGGTTTCAGGGAACTGGGGCCAACGTCCTGACTTTC.

The J gene is TRBJ1-1, the V gene TRBV6-5; D not certain. In germline, CDR1 is MNHEY, CDR2 SVGAGI. The CDR3 loop spans 13 amino acids. Trimming left V 5 bases short and J 0 bases short, with 7 bases between. CDR3 nucleotide sequence: TGTGCCAGCAGTACGGAGGTGAACACTGAAGCTTTCTTT. It codes for CASSTEVNTEAFF.

Concerning this clone: At one of its ends the junction is not consistent with the germline gene, which may arise from a read error. The rearrangement links TRBV5-8 to TRBJ1-4; a weak D match, TRBD1 (6 bases). This CDR3 comprises 10 residues. The germline V gene has CDR1 SGHTS and CDR2 YDEGEE. CDR3 in amino acids: CASSRRDIMF. CDR3 sequence (DNA): TGTGCCAGCAGCAGACGGGACATAATGTTT.